This T cell receptor (beta chain) emerged from a study of cytomegalovirus exposure and HLA in healthy donors. Whole-study findings and limits: TCR beta chains associated with HLA were, in a later analysis, more clonally expanded than equally common others.

The junction had 14 bases not matched to a gene; V was cut back by 6 bases and J by 10 bases. Germline-derived CDR1 and CDR2 are LGHNT and FRNRAP. The CDR3 spans 16 residues. Primers for the PCR totalled 60 Vbeta and 13 Jbeta. Sequencing used immunoSEQ multiplex PCR; TCRdb keeps in-frame clones, though not all of them. The sample comprises around 97,000 clones, approximately 66% of which are singletons, and less than 3.5% rests with the top ten. A word on this clone: The antigen is not known.

The receptor's source is a woman between 45 and 65 years old in good health and CMV-seronegative. The chain has TRBV12-5 and TRBJ2-1, with TRBD1 matching over 11 bases. Sequencing was carried out using PBMCs. CDR3 DNA: TGTGCTAGTGGCCCGGTAAGCGGACAGGGGGCCGGGGAGCAGTTCTTC. Residues: CASGPVSGQGAGEQFF. The full variable domain, with the rest looked up from reference TRBV12-5 and TRBJ2-1, is DARVTQTPRHKVTEMGQEVTMRCQPILGHNTVFWYRQTMMQGLELLAYFRNRAPLDDSGMPKDRFSAEMPDATLATLKIQPSEPRDSAVYFCASGPVSGQGAGEQFFGPGTRLTVL.